Listed here is a single TCR beta chain. The sample originates from a study of blood T cell repertoires in COVID-19. Study background: Italy, Spain and the United States were the sources of the convalescent and acute COVID-19 samples. Nucleic acid was either cDNA or gDNA, and it came from T cells, B-cell-depleted T cells, or PBMCs.

Authors' processing steps: Amplifying reference gene primers gave estimates of nucleated cell counts. This table comes from immunoSEQ multiplex PCR, and its TCRdb copy is limited to in-frame clones, with some not included. V and J calls and clone size are copied from that table; D and trimming were computed from the DNA. The sample lists approximately 300,000 clones; approximately 90% were seen once. The CDR3 extends over 16 amino acids. Deletions cut 6 bases from V and 3 bases from J, with 17 bases between. CDR1 MRHNA and CDR2 SNTAGT come from the germline V gene. The sample taken for sequencing was peripheral blood. This TCR came from a woman in her forties or fifties who had recovered from COVID-19. The V gene is TRBV6-4, the J gene TRBJ2-2, with D possibly matching TRBD2 (7 bases). The DNA of the CDR3 is TGTGCCAGCAGCCCAGGTTGGGGGGGCGACACCGGGGAGCTGTTTTTT. It codes for CASSPGWGGDTGELFF.